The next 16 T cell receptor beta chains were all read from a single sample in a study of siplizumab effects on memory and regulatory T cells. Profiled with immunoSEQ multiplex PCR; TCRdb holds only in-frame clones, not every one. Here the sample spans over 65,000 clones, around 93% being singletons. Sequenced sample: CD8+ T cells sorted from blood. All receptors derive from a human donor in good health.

The chain's CDR3 is CASSPRLAGGPTGELFF. In DNA, the CDR3 is TGTGCCAGCAGCCCAAGACTAGCGGGAGGGCCCACCGGGGAGCTGTTTTTT. The rearrangement joins TRBV5-4 to TRBJ2-2; 14 bases fit TRBD2. There are 17 residues in the CDR3. The ends lost 4 bases at V and 4 bases at J; junction bases unmatched: 6. The germline V gene has CDR1 SGHNT and CDR2 YYREEE (reference sequence).

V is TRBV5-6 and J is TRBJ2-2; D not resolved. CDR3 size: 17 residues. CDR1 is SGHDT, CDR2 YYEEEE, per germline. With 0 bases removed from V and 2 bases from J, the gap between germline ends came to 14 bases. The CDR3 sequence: CASSLGIFRSNTGELFF. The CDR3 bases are TGTGCCAGCAGCTTGGGGATATTTAGGTCAAACACCGGGGAGCTGTTTTTT.

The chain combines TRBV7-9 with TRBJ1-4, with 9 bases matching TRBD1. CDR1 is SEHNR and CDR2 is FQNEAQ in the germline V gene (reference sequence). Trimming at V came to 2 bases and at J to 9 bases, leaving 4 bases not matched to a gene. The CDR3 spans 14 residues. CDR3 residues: CASSLSTGGQKLFF. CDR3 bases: TGTGCCAGCAGCTTAAGCACAGGGGGCCAAAAACTGTTTTTT. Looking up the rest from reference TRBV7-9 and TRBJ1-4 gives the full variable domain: DTGVSQNPRHKITKRGQNVTFRCDPISEHNRLYWYRQTLGQGPEFLTYFQNEAQLEKSRLLSDRFSAERPKGSFSTLEIQRTEQGDSAMYLCASSLSTGGQKLFFGSGTQLSVL.

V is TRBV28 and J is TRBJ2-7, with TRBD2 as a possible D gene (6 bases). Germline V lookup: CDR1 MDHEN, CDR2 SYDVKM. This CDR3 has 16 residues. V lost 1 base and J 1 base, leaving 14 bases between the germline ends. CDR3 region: CASSLSIDGGSYEQYF. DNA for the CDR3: TGTGCCAGCAGTTTATCTATCGACGGGGGATCCTACGAGCAGTACTTC.

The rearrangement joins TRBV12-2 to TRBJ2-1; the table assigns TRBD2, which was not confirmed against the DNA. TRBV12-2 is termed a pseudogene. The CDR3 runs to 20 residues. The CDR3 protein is CASRFGEWKQLAGRYNEQFF. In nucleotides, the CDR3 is TGTGCAAGTCGCTTTGGGGAATGGAAACAACTAGCGGGTCGCTACAATGAGCAGTTCTTC.

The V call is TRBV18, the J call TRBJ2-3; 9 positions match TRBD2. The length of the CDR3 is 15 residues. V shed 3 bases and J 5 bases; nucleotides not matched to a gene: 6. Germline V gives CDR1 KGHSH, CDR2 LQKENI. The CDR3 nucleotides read TGTGCCAGCTCACCGTGGCGGGAGGGAGAAGATACGCAGTATTTT. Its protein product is CASSPWREGEDTQYF.

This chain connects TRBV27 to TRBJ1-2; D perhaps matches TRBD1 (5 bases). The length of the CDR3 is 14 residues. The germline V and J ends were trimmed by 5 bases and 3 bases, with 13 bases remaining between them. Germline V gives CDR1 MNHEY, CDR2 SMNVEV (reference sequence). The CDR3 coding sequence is TGTGCCAGCAGTACCGAGATAGGGGACTATGGCTACACCTTC. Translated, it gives CASSTEIGDYGYTF.

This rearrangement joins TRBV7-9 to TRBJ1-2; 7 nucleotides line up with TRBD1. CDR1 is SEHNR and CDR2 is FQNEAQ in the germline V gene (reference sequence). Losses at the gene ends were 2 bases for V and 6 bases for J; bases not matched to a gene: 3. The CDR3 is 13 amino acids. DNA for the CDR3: TGTGCCAGCAGCTTACCAGGGGGGAATGGCTACACCTTC. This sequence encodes CASSLPGGNGYTF.

Written as DNA, the CDR3 is TGTGCCAGCGGATCCTCTGAAGCTTTCTTT. Its translation: CASGSSEAFF. This chain connects TRBV27 to TRBJ1-1, with D hard to call. The CDR3 is 10 amino acids. The V end was cut by 8 bases, the J end by 6 bases, with 7 bases between. Germline V gene lookup returns CDR1 MNHEY and CDR2 SMNVEV (reference sequence).

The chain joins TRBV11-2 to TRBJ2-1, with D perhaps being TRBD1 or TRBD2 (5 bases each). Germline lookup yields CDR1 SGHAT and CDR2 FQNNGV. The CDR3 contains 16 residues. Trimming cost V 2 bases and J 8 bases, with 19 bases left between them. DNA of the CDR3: TGTGCCAGCAGCTTATTTGGGACCGCCCGCAAGGATGAGCAGTTCTTC. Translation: CASSLFGTARKDEQFF.

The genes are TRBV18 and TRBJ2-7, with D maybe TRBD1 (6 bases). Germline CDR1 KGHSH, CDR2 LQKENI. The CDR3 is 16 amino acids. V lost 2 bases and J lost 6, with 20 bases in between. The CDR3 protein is CASSPDATGPPPEQYF. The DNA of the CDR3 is TGTGCCAGCTCACCAGACGCGACAGGCCCTCCTCCCGAGCAGTACTTC.

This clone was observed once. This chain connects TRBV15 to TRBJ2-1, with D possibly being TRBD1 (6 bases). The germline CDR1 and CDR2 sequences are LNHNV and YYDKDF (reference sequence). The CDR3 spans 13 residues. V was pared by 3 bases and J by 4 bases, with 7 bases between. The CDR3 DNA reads TGTGCCACCAGCAGGGACAGTTACAATGAGCAGTTCTTC. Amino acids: CATSRDSYNEQFF.

The CDR3 reads CASVQGRLTSTDTQYF. DNA for the CDR3: TGTGCCAGCGTTCAAGGCCGACTTACTAGCACAGATACGCAGTATTTT. The chain uses TRBV11-2 and TRBJ2-3; D is unclear. Germline V gene lookup returns CDR1 SGHAT and CDR2 FQNNGV. The CDR3 loop spans 16 amino acids. The V and J ends lost 8 bases and 0 bases respectively, with 18 bases between them.

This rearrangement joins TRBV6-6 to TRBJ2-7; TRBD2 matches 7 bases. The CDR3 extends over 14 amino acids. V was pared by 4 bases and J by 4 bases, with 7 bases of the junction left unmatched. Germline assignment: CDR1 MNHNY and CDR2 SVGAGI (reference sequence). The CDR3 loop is CASSWEPGGYEQYF. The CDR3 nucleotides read TGTGCCAGCAGTTGGGAGCCGGGGGGTTACGAGCAGTACTTC.

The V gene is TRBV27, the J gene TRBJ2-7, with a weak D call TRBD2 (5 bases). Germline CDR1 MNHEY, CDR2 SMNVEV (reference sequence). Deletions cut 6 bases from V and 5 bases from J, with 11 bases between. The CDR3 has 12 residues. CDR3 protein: CASRRGSDEQYF. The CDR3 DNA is TGTGCCAGCAGACGGGGTTCCGACGAGCAGTACTTC.

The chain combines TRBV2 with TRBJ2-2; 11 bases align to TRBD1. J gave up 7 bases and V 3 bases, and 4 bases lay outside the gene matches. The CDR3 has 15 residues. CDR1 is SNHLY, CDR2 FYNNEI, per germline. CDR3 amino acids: CASSDGQGASGELFF. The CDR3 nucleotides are TGTGCCAGCAGTGATGGACAGGGGGCTAGCGGGGAGCTGTTTTTT.